The 5 T cell receptor beta chains in this list originate from one sample, sequenced in a study of T cell responses to AZD1222 COVID-19 vaccine. Generated by immunoSEQ multiplex PCR, the TCRdb table keeps only in-frame clones and is missing some. The table has roughly 76,000 clones, nearly 90% seen once. Material: peripheral blood, obtained on day 0 of AZD1222 vaccination. These receptors were taken from an adult in good health.

The rearrangement uses TRBV4-1 and TRBJ1-1, with a weak D call TRBD1 (5 bases). The V gene lost 3 bases and the J gene lost 7 bases, with 15 bases spanning the gap. In germline, CDR1 is MGHRA, CDR2 YSYEKL. The CDR3 is 14 residues long. The CDR3: CASSHGARGFEAFF. The CDR3 DNA reads as TGCGCCAGCAGCCATGGGGCACGTGGATTTGAAGCTTTCTTT.

The chain couples TRBV3-1 (or the pseudogene TRBV3-2) to TRBJ1-6, with 9 bases matching TRBD1. CDR3 length equals 14 residues. Germline V gene sequence: CDR1 LGHDT, CDR2 YNNKEL (reference sequence). V was pared by 8 bases and J by 7 bases, with 6 bases of the junction left unmatched. This chain's CDR3 is CASGTGMKNSPLHF. DNA of the CDR3: TGTGCCAGCGGGACAGGGATGAAAAATTCACCCCTCCACTTT.

This clone appeared once. The rearrangement links TRBV21-1 to TRBJ1-5; TRBD1 is taken as the D call from the table, unchecked against the DNA. TRBV21-1 is given as a pseudogene. The CDR3 contains 16 residues. The CDR3 is CASSKKGTGVNQPQHF. CDR3 DNA sequence: TGTGCCAGCAGCAAAAAAGGGACAGGGGTGAATCAGCCCCAGCATTTT.

This clone was counted once. The V and J genes are TRBV30 and TRBJ2-7; TRBD2 matches at 7 bases. V was pared by 2 bases and J by 0 bases, with 1 base of the junction left unmatched. Germline-derived CDR1 and CDR2 are GTSNPN and SVGIG (reference sequence). The length of the CDR3 is 13 residues. CDR3 region: CAWSSGNSYEQYF. The DNA for the CDR3 is TGTGCCTGGAGTAGCGGGAACTCCTACGAGCAGTACTTC.

The chain recombines TRBV4-2 with TRBJ2-6; no clear D. Trimming took off 6 bases at V and 0 bases at J, with 24 bases between the two ends. The CDR3 runs to 20 residues. CDR1 and CDR2 (germline): LGHNA, YNFKEQ. CDR3 loop: CASSLLPPSWARSGANVLTF. CDR3 DNA: TGTGCCAGCAGTTTGCTCCCTCCTTCGTGGGCTCGCTCTGGGGCCAACGTCCTGACTTTC.